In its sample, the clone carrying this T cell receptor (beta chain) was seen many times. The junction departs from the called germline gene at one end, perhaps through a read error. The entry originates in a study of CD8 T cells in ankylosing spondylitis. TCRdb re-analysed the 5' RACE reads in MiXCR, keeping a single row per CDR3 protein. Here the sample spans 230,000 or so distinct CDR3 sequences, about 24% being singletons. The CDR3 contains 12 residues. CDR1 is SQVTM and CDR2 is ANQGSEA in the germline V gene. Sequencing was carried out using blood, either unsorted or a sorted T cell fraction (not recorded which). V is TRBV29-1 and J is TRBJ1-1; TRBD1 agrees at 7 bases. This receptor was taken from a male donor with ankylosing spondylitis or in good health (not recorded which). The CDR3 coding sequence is TGCAGCGTTCCCCCCTCGGGAACTTCAGGGGGATTT. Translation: CSVPPSGTSGGF.